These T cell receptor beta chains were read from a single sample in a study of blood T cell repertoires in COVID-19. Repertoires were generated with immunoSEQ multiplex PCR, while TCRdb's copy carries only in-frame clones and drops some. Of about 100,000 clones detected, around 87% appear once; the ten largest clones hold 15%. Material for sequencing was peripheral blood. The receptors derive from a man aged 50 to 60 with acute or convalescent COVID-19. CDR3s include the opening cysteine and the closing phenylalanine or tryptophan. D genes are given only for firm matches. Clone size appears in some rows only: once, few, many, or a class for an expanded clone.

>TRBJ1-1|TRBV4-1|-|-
TGCGCCAGCAGCCCACAGCTTCGGGGGGCTGAAGCTTTCTTT
CASSPQLRGAEAFF
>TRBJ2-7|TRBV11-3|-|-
TGTGCCAGCAGCTGGGGGGGGCCGAACGAGCAGTACTTC
CASSWGGPNEQYF
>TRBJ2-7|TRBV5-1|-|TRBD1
TGCGCCAGCAGCGTACGGACAGGGGGGGCCTACGAGCAGTACTTC
CASSVRTGGAYEQYF
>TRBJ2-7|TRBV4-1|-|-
TGCGCCAGCAGCCAAGGGGGAGATTACGAGCAGTACTTC
CASSQGGDYEQYF
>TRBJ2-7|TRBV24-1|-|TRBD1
TGTGCCACCAGTGACTCGGGACAGGTAACCTACGAGCAGTACTTC
CATSDSGQVTYEQYF
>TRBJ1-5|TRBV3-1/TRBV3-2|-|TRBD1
TGTGCCAGCAGCCAGGGGCAGGGGGGCAATCAGCCCCAGCATTTT
CASSQGQGGNQPQHF
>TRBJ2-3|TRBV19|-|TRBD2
TGTGCCAGTGGATCTCCTAGCGGAGCTAGCACAGATACGCAGTATTTT
CASGSPSGASTDTQYF
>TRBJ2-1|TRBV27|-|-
TGTGCCAGCCGGGGAAACCTAGACAATGAGCAGTTCTTC
CASRGNLDNEQFF
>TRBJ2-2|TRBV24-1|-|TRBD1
TGTGCCACCAGTCGGGACAGCCCAAACACCGGGGAGCTGTTTTTT
CATSRDSPNTGELFF
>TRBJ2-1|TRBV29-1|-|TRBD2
TGCAGCGCCAGCTCCAGCGGGAGGCATGAGCAGTTCTTC
CSASSSGRHEQFF
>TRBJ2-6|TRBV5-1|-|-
TGCGCCAGCAGTTTTACCGGGACTCCTAGCTCTGGGGCCAACGTCCTGACTTTC
CASSFTGTPSSGANVLTF
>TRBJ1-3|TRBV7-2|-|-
TGTGCCAGCAGCCCCACCGGGGAAGGCTCCTTCTCTGGAAACACCATATATTTT
CASSPTGEGSFSGNTIYF
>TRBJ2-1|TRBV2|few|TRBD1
TGTGCCAGCAGCCCAAACAGGGGTTGGAACAATGAGCAGTTCTTC
CASSPNRGWNNEQFF
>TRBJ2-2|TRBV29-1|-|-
TGCAGCGTCCGACTGGACACCGGGGAGCTGTTTTTT
CSVRLDTGELFF
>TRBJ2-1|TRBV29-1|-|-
TGCAGCGTTGAACGTGGTTGGCAGAGAAAGTTTCGGGGTAATGAGCAGTTCTTC
CSVERGWQRKFRGNEQFF
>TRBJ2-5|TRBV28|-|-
TGTGCCAGCACTAATAGCGGGACCCAGTACTTC
CASTNSGTQYF
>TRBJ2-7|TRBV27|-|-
TGTGCCAGCAGTGCGCTGACAAACTACGAGCAGTACTTC
CASSALTNYEQYF
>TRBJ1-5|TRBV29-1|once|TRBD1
TGCAGCGTCCGATTTGGACAGGGTGGTCAGCCCCAGCATTTT
CSVRFGQGGQPQHF
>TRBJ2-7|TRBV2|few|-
TGTGCCAGCAGTATTAATACAGGTTACGAGCAGTACTTC
CASSINTGYEQYF
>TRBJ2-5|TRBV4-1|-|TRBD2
TGCGCCAGCAGCCTAGGACTAGCGAGGGTGGAGACCCAGTACTTC
CASSLGLARVETQYF
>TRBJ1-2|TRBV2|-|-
TGTGCCAGCAGTGAAGCGCGCTTGCCGGGTGGCTACACCTTC
CASSEARLPGGYTF
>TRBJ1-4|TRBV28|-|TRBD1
TGTGCCAGCAGTTTAGTCGGACAGGGTGGGGAAAAACTGTTTTTT
CASSLVGQGGEKLFF
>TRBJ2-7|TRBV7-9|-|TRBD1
TGTGCCAGCAGCTTAGCTAGGACAGGGTCCTACGAGCAGTACTTC
CASSLARTGSYEQYF
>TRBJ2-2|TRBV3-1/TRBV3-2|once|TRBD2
TGTGCCAGCAGCCAAGTTTTAGCGGGAGGGCCGGGGGAGCTGTTTTTT
CASSQVLAGGPGELFF
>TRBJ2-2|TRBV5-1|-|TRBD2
TGCGCCAGCAGCGCATCCGGGACTATTGTTTCTGGGGAGCTGTTTTTT
CASSASGTIVSGELFF
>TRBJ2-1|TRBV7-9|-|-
TGTGCCAGCAGCTTAGGCCCAGGGGGGGAGCAGTTCTTC
CASSLGPGGEQFF
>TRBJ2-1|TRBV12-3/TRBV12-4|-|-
TGTGCCAGCAGCCACGGAGGGCACAATGAGCAGTTCTTC
CASSHGGHNEQFF
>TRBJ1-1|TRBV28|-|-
TGTGCCAGCAACTATGGGGGGGTCCTCCCAGCTTTCTTT
CASNYGGVLPAFF
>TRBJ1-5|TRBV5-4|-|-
TGTGCCAGCAGCTTGGATGGCGGAAGCAATCAGCCCCAGCATTTT
CASSLDGGSNQPQHF
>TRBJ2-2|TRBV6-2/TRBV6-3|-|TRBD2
TGTGCCAGCAGCCCTCAGACTAGCGGGAGGGCGTACGGGGAGCTGTTTTTT
CASSPQTSGRAYGELFF
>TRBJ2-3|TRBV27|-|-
TGTGCCAGCCCCGGACAGACTACAGATACGCAGTATTTT
CASPGQTTDTQYF
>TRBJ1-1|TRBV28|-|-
TGTGCCAGCAGTTCGTCCGAGGGCACTGAAGCTTTCTTT
CASSSSEGTEAFF
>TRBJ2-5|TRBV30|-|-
TGTGCCTGGAGTGCAAGGAGTGAGACCCAGTACTTC
CAWSARSETQYF
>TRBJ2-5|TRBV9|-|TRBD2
TGTGCCAGCAGCGTAGCCCCGACGGCTAGCGGGGTACAAGAGACCCAGTACTTC
CASSVAPTASGVQETQYF
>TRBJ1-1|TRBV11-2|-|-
TGTGCCAGCAGCTTAGGAGAGACAGGAAAATACACTGAAGCTTTCTTT
CASSLGETGKYTEAFF
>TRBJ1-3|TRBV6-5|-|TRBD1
TGTGCCAGCAGTTACCGGACAGGATGGGATGGAAACACCATATATTTT
CASSYRTGWDGNTIYF
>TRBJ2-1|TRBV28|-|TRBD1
TGTGCCAGCAGTAACGACAGGGGTCTAAATGAGCAGTTCTTC
CASSNDRGLNEQFF
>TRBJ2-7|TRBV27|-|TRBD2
TGTGCCAGCAGCAAATCGGCTAGCGGGAGAGATGTGTGCGAGCAGTACTTC
CASSKSASGRDVCEQYF
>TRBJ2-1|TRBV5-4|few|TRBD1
TGTGCCAGCAGCTACCGGGACAGAAACTACAATGAGCAGTTCTTC
CASSYRDRNYNEQFF
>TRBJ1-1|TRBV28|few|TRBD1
TGTGCCAGCAGTCCCATAGGGACAGCGAACACTGAAGCTTTCTTT
CASSPIGTANTEAFF
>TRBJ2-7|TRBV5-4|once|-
TGTGCCAGCAGCTATGGAAGCGGCTACTCCTACGAGCAGTACTTC
CASSYGSGYSYEQYF
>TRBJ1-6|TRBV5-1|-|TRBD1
TGCGCCAGCAGCACCGGGACAGGGGGCTGGCAGTCACCCCTCCACTTT
CASSTGTGGWQSPLHF
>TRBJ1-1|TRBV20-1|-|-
TGCAGCATACAGGGGAACACTGAAGCTTTCTTT
CSIQGNTEAFF
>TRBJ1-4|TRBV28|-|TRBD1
TGTGCCAGCAGTCCAGGACAGGCGGTCGAAAAACTGTTTTTT
CASSPGQAVEKLFF
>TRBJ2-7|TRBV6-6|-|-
TGTGCCACATCGGACAGTACTTACGAGCAGTACTTC
CATSDSTYEQYF
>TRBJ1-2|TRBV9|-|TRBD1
TGTGCCAGCAGCGCCAAGATGGGACGACAGGGCGACTATGGCTACACCTTC
CASSAKMGRQGDYGYTF
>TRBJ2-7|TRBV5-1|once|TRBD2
TGCGCCAGCAGCTTGCTGGGACTAGCGGGAGTCCACGAGCAGTACTTC
CASSLLGLAGVHEQYF
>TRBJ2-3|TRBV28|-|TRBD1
TGTGCCAGCAGTTTTATGGACAGGGGGCGAGATACGCAGTATTTT
CASSFMDRGRDTQYF
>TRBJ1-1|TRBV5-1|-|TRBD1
TGCGCCAGCAGCTTGGGCAGGGGGTCGAACACTGAAGCTTTCTTT
CASSLGRGSNTEAFF
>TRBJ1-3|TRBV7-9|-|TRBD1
TGTGCCAGCAGCAACGCCGGGACAGGGGTATCCAGAAACACCATATATTTT
CASSNAGTGVSRNTIYF
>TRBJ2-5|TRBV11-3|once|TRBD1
TGTGCCAGCAGTCCCCGACAGGGGGCATTAGAGACCCAGTACTTC
CASSPRQGALETQYF
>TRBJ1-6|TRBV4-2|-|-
TGTGCCAGCAGCCAAGTTCCAGGCACCCATTCACCCCTCCACTTT
CASSQVPGTHSPLHF
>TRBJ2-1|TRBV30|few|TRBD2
TGTGCCTGGAGTGTCTGGCCTAGCGGGAGGGGGTACAATGAGCAGTTCTTC
CAWSVWPSGRGYNEQFF
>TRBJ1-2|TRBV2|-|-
TGTGCCAGCAGTGAAGTGAGAGCAGGGGACTATGGCTACACCTTC
CASSEVRAGDYGYTF
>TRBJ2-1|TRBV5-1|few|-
TGCGCCAGCAGCTTAACACCAGGGGCGACTTCGATAGTCTACAATGAGCAGTTCTTC
CASSLTPGATSIVYNEQFF
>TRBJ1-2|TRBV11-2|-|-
TGTGCCAGCAGCGCCTTCTTTGGGGTACAGCGGTATGGCTACACCTTC
CASSAFFGVQRYGYTF
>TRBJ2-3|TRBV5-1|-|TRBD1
TGCGCCAGCAGCCAGGGACAGGGTCCCTCAGATACGCAGTATTTT
CASSQGQGPSDTQYF